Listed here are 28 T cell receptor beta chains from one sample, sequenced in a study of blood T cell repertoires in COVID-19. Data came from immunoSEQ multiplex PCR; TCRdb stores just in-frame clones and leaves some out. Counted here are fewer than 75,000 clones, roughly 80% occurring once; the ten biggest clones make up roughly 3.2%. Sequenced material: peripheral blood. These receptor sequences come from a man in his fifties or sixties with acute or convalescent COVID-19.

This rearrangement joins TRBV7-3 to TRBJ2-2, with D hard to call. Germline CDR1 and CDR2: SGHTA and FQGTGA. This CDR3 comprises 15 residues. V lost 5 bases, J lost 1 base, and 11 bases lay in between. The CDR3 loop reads CASSLDLGNTGELFF. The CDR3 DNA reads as TGTGCCAGCAGCCTAGACCTCGGGAACACCGGGGAGCTGTTTTTT.

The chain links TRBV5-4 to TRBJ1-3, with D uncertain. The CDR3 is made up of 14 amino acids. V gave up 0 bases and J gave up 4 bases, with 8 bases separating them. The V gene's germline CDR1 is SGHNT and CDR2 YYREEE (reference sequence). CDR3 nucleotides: TGTGCCAGCAGCTTGGGGTCTACGGGAAACACCATATATTTT. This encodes CASSLGSTGNTIYF. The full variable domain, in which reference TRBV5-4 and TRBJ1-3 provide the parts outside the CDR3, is ETGVTQSPTHLIKTRGQQVTLRCSSQSGHNTVSWYQQALGQGPQFIFQYYREEENGRGNFPPRFSGLQFPNYSSELNVNALELDDSALYLCASSLGSTGNTIYFGEGSWLTVV.

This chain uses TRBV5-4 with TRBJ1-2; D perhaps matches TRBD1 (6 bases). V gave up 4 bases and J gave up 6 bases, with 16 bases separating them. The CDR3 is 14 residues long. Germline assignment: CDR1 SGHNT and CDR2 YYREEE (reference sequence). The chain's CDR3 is CASSPSGGQDGYTF. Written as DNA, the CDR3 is TGTGCCAGCAGCCCGAGCGGGGGGCAAGATGGCTACACCTTC.

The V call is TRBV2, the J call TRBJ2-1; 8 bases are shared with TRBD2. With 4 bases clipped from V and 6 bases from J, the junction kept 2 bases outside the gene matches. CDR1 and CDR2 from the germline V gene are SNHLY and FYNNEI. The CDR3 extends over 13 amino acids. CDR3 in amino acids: CASSGTSGNEQFF. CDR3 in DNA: TGTGCCAGCAGTGGAACTAGCGGCAATGAGCAGTTCTTC.

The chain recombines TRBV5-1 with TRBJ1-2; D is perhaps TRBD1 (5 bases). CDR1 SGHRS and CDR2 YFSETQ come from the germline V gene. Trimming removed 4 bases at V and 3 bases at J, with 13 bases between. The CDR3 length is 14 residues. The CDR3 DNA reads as TGCGCCAGCAGCCGCGGCACAGGAGACTATGGCTACACCTTC. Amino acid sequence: CASSRGTGDYGYTF.

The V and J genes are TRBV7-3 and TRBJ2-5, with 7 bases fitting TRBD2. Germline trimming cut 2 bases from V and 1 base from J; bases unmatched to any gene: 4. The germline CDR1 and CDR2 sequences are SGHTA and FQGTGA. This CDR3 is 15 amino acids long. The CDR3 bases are TGTGCCAGCAGCTTAGGCGGGGGACCCCAAGAGACCCAGTACTTC. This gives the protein CASSLGGGPQETQYF. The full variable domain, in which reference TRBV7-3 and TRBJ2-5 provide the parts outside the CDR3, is GAGVSQTPSNKVTEKGKYVELRCDPISGHTALYWYRQSLGQGPEFLIYFQGTGAADDSGLPNDRFFAVRPEGSVSTLKIQRTERGDSAVYLCASSLGGGPQETQYFGPGTRLLVL.

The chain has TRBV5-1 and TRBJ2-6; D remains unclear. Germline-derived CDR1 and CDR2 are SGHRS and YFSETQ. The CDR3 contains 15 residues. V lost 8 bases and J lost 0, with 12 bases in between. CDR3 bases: TGCGCCAGTATGCGGCTGGACTCTGGGGCCAACGTCCTGACTTTC. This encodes CASMRLDSGANVLTF.

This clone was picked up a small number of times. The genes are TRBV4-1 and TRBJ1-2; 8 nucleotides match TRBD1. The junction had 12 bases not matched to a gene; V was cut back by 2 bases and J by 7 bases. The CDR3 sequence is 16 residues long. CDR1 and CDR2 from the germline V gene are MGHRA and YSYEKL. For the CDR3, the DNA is TGCGCCAGCAGCCAAAAAAGGACAGGGTGGACGAGTGGCTACACCTTC. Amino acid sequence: CASSQKRTGWTSGYTF.

CDR3: CAWANGQSSYNSPLHF. The DNA for the CDR3 is TGTGCCTGGGCCAATGGACAGAGCTCCTATAATTCACCCCTCCACTTT. This sequence joins TRBV30 and TRBJ1-6; possible D gene TRBD1, 6 bases. Per germline, CDR1 GTSNPN and CDR2 SVGIG (reference sequence). The length of the CDR3 is 16 residues. V was shortened by 5 bases and J by 0 bases, with 14 bases between the two germline ends.

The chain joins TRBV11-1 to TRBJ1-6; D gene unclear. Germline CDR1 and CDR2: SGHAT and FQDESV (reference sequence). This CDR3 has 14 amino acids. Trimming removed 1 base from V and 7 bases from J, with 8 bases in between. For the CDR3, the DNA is TGTGCCAGCAGCTTAGACGTTCAGAATTCACCCCTCCACTTT. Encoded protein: CASSLDVQNSPLHF.

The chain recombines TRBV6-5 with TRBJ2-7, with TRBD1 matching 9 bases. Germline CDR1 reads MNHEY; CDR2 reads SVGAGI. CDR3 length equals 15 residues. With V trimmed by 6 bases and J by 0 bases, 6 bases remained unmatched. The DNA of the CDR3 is TGTGCCAGCAGCAGGGGACAGGGAGGCTCCTACGAGCAGTACTTC. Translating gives CASSRGQGGSYEQYF.

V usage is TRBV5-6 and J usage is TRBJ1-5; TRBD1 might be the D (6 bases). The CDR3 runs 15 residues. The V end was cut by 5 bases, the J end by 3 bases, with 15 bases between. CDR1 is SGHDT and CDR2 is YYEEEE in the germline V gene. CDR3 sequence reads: CASSTLDSFNQPQHF. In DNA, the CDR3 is TGTGCCAGCAGTACCTTGGACAGTTTCAATCAGCCCCAGCATTTT.

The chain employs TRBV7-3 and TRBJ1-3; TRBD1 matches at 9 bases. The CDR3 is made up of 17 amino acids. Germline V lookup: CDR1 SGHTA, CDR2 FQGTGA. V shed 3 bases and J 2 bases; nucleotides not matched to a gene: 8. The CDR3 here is CASSLAGTGLPGNTIYF. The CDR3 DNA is TGTGCCAGCAGCTTGGCCGGGACAGGGCTGCCTGGAAACACCATATATTTT. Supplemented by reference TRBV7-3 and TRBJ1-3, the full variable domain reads GAGVSQTPSNKVTEKGKYVELRCDPISGHTALYWYRQSLGQGPEFLIYFQGTGAADDSGLPNDRFFAVRPEGSVSTLKIQRTERGDSAVYLCASSLAGTGLPGNTIYFGEGSWLTVV.

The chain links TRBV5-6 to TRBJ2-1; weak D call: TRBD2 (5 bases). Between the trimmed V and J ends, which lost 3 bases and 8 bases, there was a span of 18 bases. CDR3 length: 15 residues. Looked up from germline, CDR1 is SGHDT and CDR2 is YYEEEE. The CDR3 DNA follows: TGTGCCAGCAGCTCTAGTCTCCTAGCACTGGATGAGCAGTTCTTC. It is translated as CASSSSLLALDEQFF.

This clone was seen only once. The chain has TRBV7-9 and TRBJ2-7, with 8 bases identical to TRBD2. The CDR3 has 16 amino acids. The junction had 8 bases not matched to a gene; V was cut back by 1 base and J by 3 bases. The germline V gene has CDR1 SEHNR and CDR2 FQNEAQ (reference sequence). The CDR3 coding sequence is TGTGCCAGCAGCTTAGGTCGGGGGGGCGTCGTCTACGAGCAGTACTTC. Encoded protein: CASSLGRGGVVYEQYF.

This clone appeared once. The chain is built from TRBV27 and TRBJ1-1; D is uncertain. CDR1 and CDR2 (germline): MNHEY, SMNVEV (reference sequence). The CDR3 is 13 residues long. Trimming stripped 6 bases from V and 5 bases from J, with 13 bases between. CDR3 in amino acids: CASRPPAGTEAFF. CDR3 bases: TGTGCCAGCAGACCGCCTGCCGGGACTGAAGCTTTCTTT.

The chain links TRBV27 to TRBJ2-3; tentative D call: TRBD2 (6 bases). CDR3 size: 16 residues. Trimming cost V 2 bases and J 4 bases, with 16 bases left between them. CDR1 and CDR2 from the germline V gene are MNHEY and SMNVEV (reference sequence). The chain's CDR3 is CASSLGALASADTQYF. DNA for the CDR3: TGTGCCAGCAGTTTAGGGGCACTAGCAAGTGCAGATACGCAGTATTTT.

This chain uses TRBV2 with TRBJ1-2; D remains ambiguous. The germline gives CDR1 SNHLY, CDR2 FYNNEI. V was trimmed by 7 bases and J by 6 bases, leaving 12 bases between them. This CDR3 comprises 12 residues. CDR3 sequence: CASTREVHGYTF. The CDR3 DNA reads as TGTGCCAGCACGAGGGAAGTGCATGGCTACACCTTC.

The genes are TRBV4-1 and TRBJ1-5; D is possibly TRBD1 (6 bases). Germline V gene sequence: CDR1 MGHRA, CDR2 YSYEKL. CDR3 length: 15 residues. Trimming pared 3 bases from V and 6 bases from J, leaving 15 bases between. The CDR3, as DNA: TGCGCCAGCAGCCACCCGCGGAGGGGGGGTCAGCCCCAGCATTTT. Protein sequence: CASSHPRRGGQPQHF.

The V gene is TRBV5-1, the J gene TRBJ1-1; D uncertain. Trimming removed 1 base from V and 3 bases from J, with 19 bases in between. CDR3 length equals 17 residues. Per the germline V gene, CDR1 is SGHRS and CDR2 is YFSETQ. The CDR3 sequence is CASSLSAGGFGDTEAFF. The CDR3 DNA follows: TGCGCCAGCAGCTTGTCGGCAGGTGGGTTCGGGGACACTGAAGCTTTCTTT.

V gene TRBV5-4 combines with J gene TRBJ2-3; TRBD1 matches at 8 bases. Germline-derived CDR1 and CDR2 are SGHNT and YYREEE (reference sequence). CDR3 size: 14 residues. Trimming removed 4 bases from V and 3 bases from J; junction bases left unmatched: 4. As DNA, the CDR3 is TGTGCCAGCAGCGGCACAGGGGGAACAGATACGCAGTATTTT. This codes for CASSGTGGTDTQYF.

The DNA for the CDR3 is TGTGCCGGAACCCACAGGTCAAACACTGAAGCTTTCTTT. Encoded protein: CAGTHRSNTEAFF. The V gene is TRBV30, the J gene TRBJ1-1, with D possibly being TRBD1 (5 bases). The V and J ends lost 8 bases and 2 bases respectively, with 15 bases between them. The CDR3 length is 13 residues. The germline V gene has CDR1 GTSNPN and CDR2 SVGIG (reference sequence). Full variable domain (outside the CDR3, taken from reference TRBV30 and TRBJ1-1): SQTIHQWPATLVQPVGSPLSLECTVEGTSNPNLYWYRQAAGRGLQLLFYSVGIGQISSEVPQNLSASRPQDRQFILSSKKLLLSDSGFYLCAGTHRSNTEAFFGQGTRLTVV.

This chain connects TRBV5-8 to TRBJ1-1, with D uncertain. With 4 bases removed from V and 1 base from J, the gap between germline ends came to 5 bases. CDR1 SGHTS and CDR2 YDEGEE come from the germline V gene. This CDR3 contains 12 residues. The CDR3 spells CASSAGNTEAFF. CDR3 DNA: TGTGCCAGCAGCGCGGGGAACACTGAAGCTTTCTTT.

CDR3 nucleotides: TGCGCCAGCAGCTTGGTAGCGGAGACCCAGTACTTC. Amino acids: CASSLVAETQYF. This chain joins TRBV5-1 and TRBJ2-5, with D perhaps matching TRBD2 (5 bases). CDR1 and CDR2 from the germline V gene are SGHRS and YFSETQ. V shed 0 bases and J shed 5 bases, with 5 bases lying between them. This CDR3 is 12 amino acids long.

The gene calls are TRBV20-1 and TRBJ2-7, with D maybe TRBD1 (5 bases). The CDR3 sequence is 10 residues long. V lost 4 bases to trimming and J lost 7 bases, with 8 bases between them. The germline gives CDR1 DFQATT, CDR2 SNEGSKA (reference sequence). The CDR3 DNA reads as TGCAGTGCTACCAGGGATGAGCAGTACTTC. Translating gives CSATRDEQYF.

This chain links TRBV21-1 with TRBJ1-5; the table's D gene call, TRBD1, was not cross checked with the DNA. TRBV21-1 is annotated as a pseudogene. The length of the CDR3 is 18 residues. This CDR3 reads CASSSGTGFGMKVQPQHF. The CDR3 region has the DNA TGTGCCAGTTCTTCCGGGACAGGGTTCGGCATGAAGGTTCAGCCCCAGCATTTT.

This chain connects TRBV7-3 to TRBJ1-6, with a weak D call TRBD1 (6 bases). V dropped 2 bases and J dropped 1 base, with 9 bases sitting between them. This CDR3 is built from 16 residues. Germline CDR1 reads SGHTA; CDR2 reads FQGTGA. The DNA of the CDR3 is TGTGCCAGCAGCTTACGAGGGGGTTCCTATAATTCACCCCTCCACTTT. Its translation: CASSLRGGSYNSPLHF.

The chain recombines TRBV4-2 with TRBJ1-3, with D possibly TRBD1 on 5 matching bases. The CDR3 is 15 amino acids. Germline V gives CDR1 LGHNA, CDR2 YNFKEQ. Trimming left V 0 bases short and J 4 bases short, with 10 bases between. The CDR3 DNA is TGTGCCAGCAGCCAAGACCAAGGGGAAGGAAACACCATATATTTT. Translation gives CASSQDQGEGNTIYF.